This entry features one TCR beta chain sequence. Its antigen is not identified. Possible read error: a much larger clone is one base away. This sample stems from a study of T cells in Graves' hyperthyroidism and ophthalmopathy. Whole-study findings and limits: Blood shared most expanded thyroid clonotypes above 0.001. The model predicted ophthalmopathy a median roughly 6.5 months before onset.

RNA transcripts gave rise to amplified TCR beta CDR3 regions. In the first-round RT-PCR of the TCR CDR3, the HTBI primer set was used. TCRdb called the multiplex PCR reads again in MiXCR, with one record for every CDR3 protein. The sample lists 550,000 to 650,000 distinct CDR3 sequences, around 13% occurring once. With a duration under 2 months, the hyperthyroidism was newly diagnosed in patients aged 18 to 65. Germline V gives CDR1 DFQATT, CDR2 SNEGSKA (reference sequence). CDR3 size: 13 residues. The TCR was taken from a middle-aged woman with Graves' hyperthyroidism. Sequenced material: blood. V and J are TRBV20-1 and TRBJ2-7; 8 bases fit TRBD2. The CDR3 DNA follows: TGCATTGCTAGTCGACGGGGGGGGATGGAGCAGTACTTC. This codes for CIASRRGGMEQYF.